This T cell receptor (beta chain) is drawn from a study of regulatory T cells in long-lasting Graves disease. Time point specified: newly diagnosed GD, antithyroid drugs for less than 3 months. Scientists built the TCR library using RNA that was extracted from PBMCs. General observations from the study: Preferential use of TRBV28, TRBJ1-2 and TRBJ2-5 was seen in persistent disease.

Remarks on this clonotype: Its antigen is currently unknown.

CDR3 regions were amplified by Arm-PCR using iRepertoire HTBI primers to build TCR beta libraries. Source study methods: Samples collectively showed 62 TRBV and approximately 13 TRBJ segments. TCRdb reprocessed the multiplex PCR reads via MiXCR and lists one record per CDR3 protein. TCRdb assigned the V and J calls; the authors' analysis was not used. This sample carries about 210,000 distinct CDR3 sequences, roughly 18% of them seen once, and the ten largest clones take 10% to 15%. Germline V gene sequence: CDR1 SGHAT, CDR2 FQNNGV. The CDR3 totals 17 residues. The trim removed 5 bases at V and 5 bases at J, leaving 11 bases unmatched. The same sample was also studied in work on T cells in Graves' hyperthyroidism and ophthalmopathy.

The chain combines TRBV11-2 with TRBJ2-2; 10 bases fit TRBD2. The receptor's source is a young woman with Graves disease. Sequencing was performed on peripheral blood mononuclear cells (PBMCs), taken at new diagnosis, from a patient treated with antithyroid drugs. The CDR3 coding sequence is TGTGCCAGCAGCCCCCAAGCGGGAGGGGGTTGGACCGGGGAGCTGTTTTTT. It specifies CASSPQAGGGWTGELFF.